The sequence of this TCR beta chain was determined in a study of blood T cells in healthy people across ages. The authors ran a second PCR of about 6 to 11 cycles using a sample-barcoded 5' primer and a J-beta primer mix. Carrying 12 random nucleotides, a template-switch adaptor labeled each individual cDNA molecule. Each CDR3 protein is one row after TCRdb ran MiXCR on the 5' RACE reads. Here the sample spans roughly 730,000 distinct CDR3 sequences, about 56% being singletons. Germline V gene data show CDR1 as DFQATT and CDR2 as SNEGSKA (reference sequence). The CDR3 spans 16 residues. The germline V and J ends were trimmed by 0 bases and 3 bases, with 17 bases remaining between them. Whole-study results and caveats: Researchers said unsorted PBMCs prevented a conclusive naive versus antigen-experienced comparison. Among T cells, TCR beta diversity per million cells dropped roughly linearly as age rose. TCR beta diversity was tightly associated with the proportion of naive T cells.

About this clonotype itself: Its antigen remains unknown.

The chain has TRBV20-1 and TRBJ1-1, with a possible D match to TRBD1 (5 bases). The sequence was collected from a man aged 35 to 55 in good health. The sample comprised blood. CDR3 region: CSARDLGAGSHTEAFF. In DNA, the CDR3 is TGCAGTGCTAGAGATCTAGGGGCAGGGTCCCACACTGAAGCTTTCTTT.